This is a list of T cell receptor beta chains from one sample in a study of neurological immune-mediated disorders. TCRdb re-called the 5' RACE reads with MiXCR, one entry per CDR3 protein. The repertoire holds over 55,000 distinct CDR3 sequences, with roughly 10% as singletons. Specimen: PBMCs. The receptors stem from a man between 25 and 39 years old in good health. CDR3s include the opening cysteine and the closing phenylalanine or tryptophan. The D gene is left open where the match is weak. Clone size appears in some rows only: once, few, many, or a class for an expanded clone.

V gene,D gene,J gene,clone size,CDR3 protein,CDR3 DNA
TRBV5-1,-,TRBJ2-6,many,CASSLTGSGANVLTF,TGCGCCAGCAGCTTGACTGGCTCTGGGGCCAACGTCCTGACTTTC
TRBV20-1,TRBD1,TRBJ1-1,many,CSAPGGRSLNTEAFF,TGCAGTGCTCCAGGGGGGAGGAGTTTGAACACTGAAGCTTTCTTT
TRBV25-1,-,TRBJ1-2,many,CASSQGKGWAGYTF,TGTGCCAGCAGCCAGGGGAAGGGCTGGGCTGGCTACACCTTC
TRBV4-1,-,TRBJ2-5,many,CASSARRGWGNQETQYF,TGCGCCAGCAGCGCAAGACGGGGGTGGGGGAACCAAGAGACCCAGTACTTC
TRBV20-1,TRBD1,TRBJ1-5,-,CSASRPGGTGIGSNQPQHF,TGCAGTGCTTCTCGCCCCGGTGGGACAGGGATCGGTAGCAATCAGCCCCAGCATTTT
TRBV27,-,TRBJ2-5,many,CASSLVLGREETQYF,TGTGCCAGCAGTTTGGTGTTGGGCAGGGAGGAGACCCAGTACTTC
TRBV20-1,-,TRBJ2-7,many,CSVVSGYEQYF,TGCAGTGTGGTCAGCGGGTACGAGCAGTACTTC
TRBV15,TRBD1,TRBJ1-6,many,CATSRAGGNSPLHF,TGTGCCACCAGCAGAGCAGGGGGGAATTCACCCCTCCACTTT
TRBV3-1,-,TRBJ2-1,many,CASSQGTGSYNEQFF,TGTGCCAGCAGCCAAGGAACAGGGTCCTACAATGAGCAGTTCTTC
TRBV5-5,-,TRBJ1-4,many,CASSLGGNEKLFF,TGTGCCAGCAGCTTGGGGGGTAATGAAAAACTGTTTTTT
TRBV29-1,-,TRBJ1-1,many,CSTHREGTEAFF,TGCAGCACCCATCGTGAGGGCACTGAAGCTTTCTTT
TRBV12-3/TRBV12-4,-,TRBJ2-7,many,CASSFSRVYEQYF,TGTGCCAGCAGTTTTTCCAGGGTCTACGAGCAGTACTTC
TRBV5-6,-,TRBJ2-3,few,CASSFLGYTDTQYF,TGTGCCAGCAGCTTTCTCGGCTACACAGATACGCAGTATTTT
TRBV6-6,TRBD2,TRBJ2-3,many,CASVLAGATDTQYF,TGTGCCAGCGTTCTAGCGGGAGCCACAGATACGCAGTATTTT
TRBV7-2,-,TRBJ2-1,many,CASSLMRNEQFF,TGTGCCAGCAGCTTAATGAGGAATGAGCAGTTCTTC
TRBV28,-,TRBJ1-3,many,CASSLIGNTIYF,TGTGCCAGCAGTTTGATTGGAAACACCATATATTTT
TRBV20-1,-,TRBJ2-3,many,CSAPPETIRSSTDTQYF,TGCAGTGCTCCCCCGGAGACCATAAGGTCTAGCACAGATACGCAGTATTTT
TRBV29-1,-,TRBJ1-1,many,CSGVPVNTEAFF,TGCAGCGGTGTACCAGTGAACACTGAAGCTTTCTTT
TRBV20-1,TRBD1,TRBJ1-1,many,CSARRQGTTLNTEAFF,TGCAGTGCTCGACGACAGGGTACTACCTTGAACACTGAAGCTTTCTTT
TRBV6-5,-,TRBJ2-7,many,CASSHVTPPLSPVGYEQYF,TGTGCCAGCAGCCACGTGACACCTCCCCTTTCCCCGGTCGGCTACGAGCAGTACTTC
TRBV27,-,TRBJ1-5,many,CASSSGTGYGNQPQHF,TGTGCCAGCAGTTCCGGGACGGGTTATGGCAATCAGCCCCAGCATTTT
TRBV18,-,TRBJ2-3,many,CASSDITDTQYF,TGTGCCAGCTCAGATATCACAGATACGCAGTATTTT
TRBV29-1,TRBD1,TRBJ1-1,many,CSVEATGGRTNTEAFF,TGCAGCGTTGAAGCTACAGGGGGGAGAACGAACACTGAAGCTTTCTTT
TRBV12-3/TRBV12-4,TRBD1,TRBJ1-6,many,CASTWGDSNSPLHF,TGTGCCAGCACCTGGGGGGACAGCAATTCACCCCTCCACTTT
TRBV5-1,TRBD1,TRBJ1-2,-,CASSWGDRDIGGGGYTF,TGCGCCAGCAGCTGGGGGGACAGGGACATCGGAGGAGGCGGCTACACCTTC
TRBV20-1,-,TRBJ2-7,many,CSARGTGDYYEQYF,TGCAGTGCTAGAGGAACTGGGGATTACTACGAGCAGTACTTC
TRBV10-3,TRBD1,TRBJ2-2,-,CAISRQGATGELFF,TGTGCCATCAGCAGACAGGGGGCCACCGGGGAGCTGTTTTTT
TRBV12-3/TRBV12-4,TRBD2,TRBJ2-1,many,CASTKGLAGNEQFF,TGTGCCAGCACTAAGGGACTAGCGGGGAATGAGCAGTTCTTC
TRBV5-1,-,TRBJ2-1,many,CASSLDLSSYNEQFF,TGCGCCAGCAGCTTGGACCTAAGCTCCTACAATGAGCAGTTCTTC
TRBV7-2,-,TRBJ2-2,many,CASSYLGLAIGGELFF,TGTGCCAGCAGCTATCTGGGACTGGCGATTGGGGGGGAGCTGTTTTTT
TRBV18,TRBD1,TRBJ1-1,many,CASSLRQGGTEAFF,TGTGCCAGCTCTCTTCGACAGGGCGGCACTGAAGCTTTCTTT
TRBV6-2/TRBV6-3,-,TRBJ1-5,many,CASSLWTDQPQHF,TGTGCCAGCAGTTTATGGACGGATCAGCCCCAGCATTTT
TRBV29-1,-,TRBJ1-5,-,CSPDPPPTGLVRNSNQPQHF,TGCAGCCCCGATCCCCCCCCTACAGGGTTGGTTCGTAATAGCAATCAGCCCCAGCATTTT
TRBV28,-,TRBJ1-2,many,CASSLEERGNYGYTF,TGTGCCAGCAGTTTAGAGGAGAGGGGAAACTATGGCTACACCTTC
TRBV6-4,TRBD2,TRBJ2-1,many,CASSEGLAGNNEQFF,TGTGCCAGCAGTGAGGGACTAGCGGGAAACAATGAGCAGTTCTTC
TRBV29-1,-,TRBJ2-3,many,CSVDSGATDTQYF,TGCAGCGTTGATAGCGGAGCCACAGATACGCAGTATTTT
TRBV20-1,TRBD2,TRBJ2-5,many,CSARGTSSQETQYF,TGCAGTGCTAGAGGGACTAGCAGCCAAGAGACCCAGTACTTC